The 20 T cell receptor delta chains listed next were all sequenced from one sample in a study of gammadelta T cells in human blood (dated by TCRdb to 2018 to 2020). Library prep was done by RT-PCR. TCRdb names Illumina MiSeq as the instrument used. TCRdb called clones from the public reads with CATT, and repeated DNA sequences were later combined into one row. The table for this sample lists around 1,200 delta-chain clones; 48% of them were counted only once. The ten largest account for under 25% of the sample. Source material: Vgamma9Vdelta2 gamma-delta T cells from adult blood. Source of these receptors: a human donor.

This clone is labeled medium-sized. This chain uses TRDV2 with TRDJ1, with 12 bases that match TRDD3. The CDR3 has 25 amino acids. The germline gives CDR1 GEAIGNYY, CDR2 EKD. V dropped 0 bases and J dropped 0; count of bases not matched to a gene: 28. The CDR3 DNA reads TGTGCCTGTGACACCGCATCCTCCTACAGCGTACTGGGGGATACCCAGCCTCCGTACACCGATAAACTCATCTTT. It is translated as CACDTASSYSVLGDTQPPYTDKLIF.

On this clone itself: With a much larger clone just one base away, this may be a read error. This chain links TRDV2 with TRDJ1, with a tentative D call TRDD3 (5 bases). Germline V gene lookup returns CDR1 GEAIGNYY and CDR2 EKD. This CDR3 region has 17 residues. V lost 0 bases and J lost 7, with 23 bases in between. CDR3 DNA: TGTGCCTGTGACACCGCTGAGGTCTGGTCGCGGGGGGGTAAACTCATCTTT. It codes for CACDTAEVWSRGGKLIF.

Concerning this clone: This likely reflects a read error, since a far larger clone is one base away. The rearrangement joins TRDV2 to TRDJ1; TRDD3 agrees at 10 bases. The CDR3 spans 14 residues. Germline V gene sequence: CDR1 GEAIGNYY, CDR2 EKD. Trimming took 5 bases from V and 7 from J; bases not matched to a gene: 9. Here the CDR3 reads CACATVGDTGKLIF. The CDR3 DNA reads as TGTGCCTGTGCCACAGTGGGGGATACTGGTAAACTCATCTTT.

This clone is large in the sample. The chain recombines TRDV2 with TRDJ1; TRDD3 matches at 7 bases. V was clipped by 0 bases and J by 0 bases; unmatched bases: 3. The CDR3 is 15 amino acids. The germline CDR1 and CDR2 sequences are GEAIGNYY and EKD. The CDR3 reads CACDTLGEHTDKLIF. CDR3 DNA: TGTGCCTGTGACACCTTGGGGGAGCACACCGATAAACTCATCTTT.

Only one count was recorded for this clone. A far larger clone is one nucleotide away, so this likely arose from a read error. The rearrangement uses TRDV2 and TRDJ1, with 11 bases that match TRDD3. CDR1 GEAIGNYY and CDR2 EKD come from the germline V gene. This CDR3 is 16 amino acids long. This CDR3 is CACNTVGGGYGDKLIF. CDR3 DNA sequence: TGTGCCTGTAACACCGTCGGTGGGGGATACGGCGATAAACTCATCTTT.

Points on this clone: A much larger clonotype is one base distant, so this may be a read error. The V call is TRDV2, the J call TRDJ1; 8 bases fit TRDD3. The CDR3 runs to 19 residues. J lost 0 bases, V lost 1 base, and 15 bases had no gene match. Germline assignment: CDR1 GEAIGNYY and CDR2 EKD. CDR3 in DNA: TGTGCCTGTGACACTATGGCTGGGGGAGCCCGGAAAAACACCGATAAACTCATCTTT. Amino acids: CACDTMAGGARKNTDKLIF.

Remarks on this clone: One base away lies a much larger clone, so this may be a sequencing read error. The chain joins TRDV2 to TRDJ1; 7 nucleotides match TRDD3. The CDR3 extends over 16 amino acids. Looked up from germline, CDR1 is GEAIGNYY and CDR2 is EKD. The CDR3 here is CSCDILGIQDTDKLIF. As DNA, the CDR3 is TGTTCCTGTGACATACTGGGGATCCAAGACACCGATAAACTCATCTTT.

By sample fraction, this clone is medium-sized (0.01 to 0.1%). The rearrangement uses TRDV2 and TRDJ1; TRDD3 aligns across 12 bases. The CDR3 spans 17 residues. V shed 2 bases and J 0 bases; nucleotides not matched to a gene: 6. CDR1 and CDR2 from the germline V gene are GEAIGNYY and EKD. The CDR3 here is CACDNLGDTPNTDKLIF. DNA of the CDR3: TGTGCCTGTGACAATCTGGGGGATACGCCCAACACCGATAAACTCATCTTT.

The V and J genes are TRDV2 and TRDJ1; TRDD3 matches at 9 bases. V gave up 3 bases and J gave up 5 bases; unmatched junction bases: 3. The CDR3 contains 13 residues. The V gene's germline CDR1 is GEAIGNYY and CDR2 EKD. The CDR3 sequence is CACDPWGMDKLIF. DNA of the CDR3: TGTGCCTGTGACCCCTGGGGGATGGATAAACTCATCTTT.

About this clone: The likely explanation is a read error, given a far larger clone one base away. This chain connects TRDV2 to TRDJ1; 9 bases align to TRDD3. The V gene end was trimmed by 0 bases and the J gene end by 2 bases; junction bases not matched to a gene: 15. The CDR3 runs 19 residues. Germline lookup yields CDR1 GEAIGNYY and CDR2 EKD. For the CDR3, the DNA is TGTGCCTGTGACACCGTAAAGACTGGGGGACACGCGGAGACCGATAAACTCATCTTT. This gives the protein CACDTVKTGGHAETDKLIF.

A note on this clone: A much larger clone is a single base away; this may be a read error. The chain uses TRDV2 and TRDJ1, with 8 bases matching TRDD3. The V gene's germline CDR1 is GEAIGNYY and CDR2 EKD. This CDR3 has 23 residues. CDR3 sequence: CACNTVGPSPTPVLGVGTDKLIF. The CDR3 DNA follows: TGTGCCTGTAACACCGTGGGCCCAAGCCCTACTCCGGTACTGGGGGTCGGGACCGATAAACTCATCTTT.

As for this clone: TCRdb pairs this DNA with a much larger clone's protein that differs at residue 8, likely a read error; the protein shown was translated from the DNA. The chain has TRDV2 and TRDJ1; 8 bases are a match to TRDD3. Trimming removed 3 bases from V and 0 bases from J; junction bases left unmatched: 11. The germline gives CDR1 GEAIGNYY, CDR2 EKD. The CDR3 has 17 amino acids. In DNA, the CDR3 is TGTGCCTGTGACTACTGGGGGGCAACAGGGTACACCGATAAACTCATCTTT. This codes for CACDYWGATGYTDKLIF.

This clone was seen just once. A much larger clone differs from this one at a single base, so this may be a read error. The chain is built from TRDV2 and TRDJ1; 11 nucleotides match TRDD3. The length of the CDR3 is 18 residues. Germline V gives CDR1 GEAIGNYY, CDR2 EKD. The V segment lost 3 bases and the J segment 1 base; nucleotides outside the gene matches: 12. The CDR3 nucleotides are TGTGCCTGTGACCCGTTGCGACTGGGGGATAAAGTCACCGATAAACTCATCTTT. It codes for CACDPLRLGDKVTDKLIF.

Note on this clone: Since a much larger clone is just one base distant, this may be a read error. J is TRDJ3 and V is TRDV2, with D tentatively TRDD3 (6 bases). V dropped 0 bases and J dropped 2 bases, with 22 bases sitting between them. This CDR3 comprises 21 residues. Germline loops: CDR1 GEAIGNYY, CDR2 EKD. The CDR3, as DNA: TGTGCCTGTGACACCTTACGGGCGGCTACTGGGAGGACCTGGGACACCCGACAGATGTTTTTC. Its protein product is CACDTLRAATGRTWDTRQMFF.

This clone was seen only a few times. J is TRDJ1 and V is TRDV2; 7 nucleotides match TRDD3. V shed 3 bases, J shed 0 bases, and the junction held 18 bases outside the gene matches. Germline V gene data show CDR1 as GEAIGNYY and CDR2 as EKD. The CDR3 runs 19 residues. This CDR3 is CACDPVSSSTGDYTDKLIF. The CDR3 nucleotides are TGTGCCTGTGACCCAGTTTCCTCCTCTACTGGGGACTACACCGATAAACTCATCTTT.

No call was made for the V gene; the J gene is TRDJ3. The CDR3 has 10 amino acids. CDR3 region: CAWDTRQMFF. In nucleotides, the CDR3 is TGCGCCTGGGACACCCGACAGATGTTTTTC.

Concerning this clone itself: TCRdb has a much larger clone's protein, which differs at residue 18 from the translation of this DNA, likely because of a read error; what is shown is the protein translated from the DNA. The J gene is TRDJ1, the V gene TRDV2; the match to TRDD3 covers 9 bases. Germline V gene sequence: CDR1 GEAIGNYY, CDR2 EKD. CDR3 length: 20 amino acids. CDR3 protein: CACDTVPNGKVLGDTDKRIF. The CDR3, as DNA: TGTGCCTGTGACACCGTTCCGAACGGAAAAGTACTGGGGGACACCGATAAACGCATCTTT.

This clone is labeled as large. This chain links TRDV2 with TRDJ1, with no clear D. Trimming shortened V by 2 bases and J by 0 bases, and 18 bases separated the two germline ends. The CDR3 consists of 17 residues. In germline, CDR1 is GEAIGNYY, CDR2 EKD. The CDR3 nucleotides read TGTGCCTGTGACATGGTACTTGGGAGGAGGGACACCGATAAACTCATCTTT. This gives the protein CACDMVLGRRDTDKLIF.

Note on this clone: Other DNA sequences within the sample encode an identical CDR3. The gene calls are TRDV2 and TRDJ1; 12 bases align to TRDD3. The CDR3 runs to 15 residues. CDR1 is GEAIGNYY, CDR2 EKD, per germline. Trimming removed 2 bases from V and 2 bases from J; junction bases left unmatched: 2. The CDR3 nucleotides read TGTGCCTGTGACAAACTGGGGGATACAACCGATAAACTCATCTTT. It encodes CACDKLGDTTDKLIF.

To note about this clone: Since a much larger clone is just one base distant, this may be a read error. The chain links TRDV2 to TRDJ1; 12 positions agree with TRDD3. The CDR3 extends over 20 amino acids. Germline lookup yields CDR1 GEAIGNYY and CDR2 EKD. Trimming at V came to 1 base and at J to 0 bases, leaving 14 bases not matched to a gene. In DNA form, the CDR3 reads TGTGCCTGTGACACGGTTGCTGGGGGATACGCTTTGAAGGACACCGATAAACTCATCTTT. Its protein product is CACDTVAGGYALKDTDKLIF.